The entry below describes one T cell receptor beta chain. Reverse transcription used roughly 0.45 to 1 ug RNA and random hexamers. TCR beta CDR3 was amplified by immunoSEQ multiplex PCR. This amplification extended across 54 Vbeta and 13 Jbeta segments. TCRdb passed the immunoSEQ multiplex PCR reads through MiXCR, listing each CDR3 protein once. The repertoire has 150,000 to 200,000 distinct CDR3 sequences, around 95% of them found once; the top ten carry roughly 0.13%. This entry belongs to a study of CD8 T cells in Susac syndrome. The sequence came from a human donor in good health. The sequenced material came from CD4+ T cells from PBMCs.

Here the CDR3 reads CASSRDQGAGETQYF. For the CDR3, the DNA is TGTGCCAGCAGCCGAGATCAGGGGGCTGGGGAGACCCAGTACTTC. The gene calls are TRBV5-4 and TRBJ2-5; 8 nucleotides match TRBD1. CDR3 length: 15 amino acids. Trimming took 4 bases from V and 5 from J; bases not matched to a gene: 10. Germline-derived CDR1 and CDR2 are SGHNT and YYREEE (reference sequence).